Below, 14 T cell receptor beta chains from the same sample are listed, as sequenced in a study of identical twins. MiXCR was run by TCRdb on the 5' RACE reads, yielding one entry per CDR3 protein. Counted here are fewer than 250,000 distinct CDR3 sequences, approximately 7.8% occurring once; the ten biggest clones make up roughly 5.4%. This sample also appeared in a second study, on yellow fever vaccine responses in identical twins.

Sequencing was performed on CD8+ T cells sorted from blood. The receptors stem from a woman under 30 in good health.

This clonotype was seen at least ten times. The CDR3 loop reads CASSPQEGDGSYEQYF. For the CDR3, the DNA is TGCGCCAGCAGCCCCCAAGAGGGGGACGGCTCCTACGAGCAGTACTTC. The rearrangement joins TRBV4-1 to TRBJ2-7; weak D call: TRBD1 (6 bases). The germline CDR1 and CDR2 sequences are MGHRA and YSYEKL. This CDR3 contains 16 residues. Trimming left V 4 bases short and J 0 bases short, with 16 bases between.

This clonotype was recorded at least ten times. The genes are TRBV28 and TRBJ2-7, with D maybe TRBD2 (6 bases). The length of the CDR3 is 14 residues. Germline V gene data show CDR1 as MDHEN and CDR2 as SYDVKM. V lost 3 bases and J 0 bases, leaving 9 bases between the germline ends. The CDR3 sequence: CASSFAGSSYEQYF. Here the CDR3 DNA reads TGTGCCAGCAGTTTTGCGGGGAGCTCCTACGAGCAGTACTTC.

This clonotype was seen many times. The chain recombines TRBV2 with TRBJ2-3; D unclear. The CDR3 length is 15 residues. Germline V lookup: CDR1 SNHLY, CDR2 FYNNEI. V lost 2 bases, J lost 0 bases, and 9 bases lay in between. CDR3 region: CASSETYRSTDTQYF. The DNA for the CDR3 is TGTGCCAGCAGTGAAACGTACAGAAGCACAGATACGCAGTATTTT.

The V gene is TRBV5-1, the J gene TRBJ2-7; D might be TRBD1 or TRBD2, each matching 7 bases. There are 16 residues in the CDR3. The ends were cut back, 4 bases at V and 4 bases at J, with 21 bases in the middle. Looked up from germline, CDR1 is SGHRS and CDR2 is YFSETQ. The DNA for the CDR3 is TGCGCCAGCAGCAGGCCCGGGGGGACAGTAGCTTACGAGCAGTACTTC. This translates into CASSRPGGTVAYEQYF.

The V gene is TRBV2, the J gene TRBJ2-1; maybe TRBD2 (5 bases). Germline CDR1 and CDR2: SNHLY and FYNNEI. The CDR3 loop spans 11 amino acids. The CDR3: CATGVYNEQFF. CDR3 sequence (DNA): TGTGCGACCGGGGTGTACAATGAGCAGTTCTTC.

The J gene is TRBJ2-1, the V gene TRBV7-8, with TRBD1 matching over 7 bases. J was trimmed by 8 bases and V by 5 bases; bases with no gene match: 24. The CDR3 loop spans 19 amino acids. Germline CDR1 reads SGHVS; CDR2 reads FQNEAQ. The CDR3 nucleotides are TGTGCCAGCAGCCGTGAAGACCCCCCGACAGGGATTCCCGGCGATGAGCAGTTCTTC. Translating it yields CASSREDPPTGIPGDEQFF.

This clonotype was detected ten times or more. J is TRBJ2-7 and V is TRBV29-1; 9 nucleotides line up with TRBD2. The CDR3 extends over 17 amino acids. Looked up from germline, CDR1 is SQVTM and CDR2 is ANQGSEA. With V trimmed by 2 bases and J by 5 bases, 16 bases remained unmatched. The DNA of the CDR3 is TGCAGCGTTGAAAGTCCTAGCGGGACCCGAAGTTATGACGAGCAGTACTTC. This encodes CSVESPSGTRSYDEQYF.

This clonotype was recorded many times. The chain carries TRBV10-3 and TRBJ1-4; 8 nucleotides match TRBD1. V dropped 3 bases and J dropped 3; count of bases not matched to a gene: 9. The CDR3 has 17 amino acids. The germline CDR1 and CDR2 sequences are ENHRY and SYGVKD. DNA of the CDR3: TGTGCCATCAGTGACCGCGGACAGGGCGGATCTAATGAAAAACTGTTTTTT. Its translation: CAISDRGQGGSNEKLFF.

The chain uses TRBV5-5 and TRBJ2-5, with 10 bases that match TRBD2. The CDR3 runs 16 residues. Trimming at V came to 3 bases and at J to 0 bases, leaving 5 bases not matched to a gene. Germline assignment: CDR1 SGHKS and CDR2 YYEKEE (reference sequence). The CDR3 sequence: CASSSLLAGDQETQYF. Written as DNA, the CDR3 is TGTGCCAGCAGCTCCCTTCTAGCGGGAGACCAAGAGACCCAGTACTTC.

This clonotype was recorded a few times. The V call is TRBV7-9, the J call TRBJ2-1, with D possibly matching TRBD1 (6 bases). This CDR3 spans 15 amino acids. Trimming pared 5 bases from V and 3 bases from J, leaving 14 bases between. Germline V gene sequence: CDR1 SEHNR, CDR2 FQNEAQ (reference sequence). CDR3: CASSPRDTSYNEQFF. The CDR3 region has the DNA TGTGCCAGCAGCCCCAGGGACACTAGCTACAATGAGCAGTTCTTC.

This clonotype was counted a single time. The V gene is TRBV5-1, the J gene TRBJ2-7; D is possibly TRBD2 (5 bases). This CDR3 contains 14 residues. V was pared by 4 bases and J by 6 bases, with 17 bases between. Germline V gene lookup returns CDR1 SGHRS and CDR2 YFSETQ. The CDR3 protein is CASSKDPSGIEQYV. The DNA for the CDR3 is TGCGCCAGCAGCAAGGACCCGTCCGGGATCGAGCAGTACGTC.

There are a few counts of this clonotype. The chain employs TRBV11-2 and TRBJ2-2, with 7 bases fitting TRBD1. V was pared by 5 bases and J by 0 bases, with 9 bases of the junction left unmatched. The CDR3 loop spans 17 amino acids. The germline CDR1 and CDR2 sequences are SGHAT and FQNNGV. The CDR3 DNA is TGTGCCAGCAGCCCAGTCAGGGGGACACCGAACACCGGGGAGCTGTTTTTT. This translates into CASSPVRGTPNTGELFF.

There are many counts of this clonotype. CDR3 residues: CASSQDLAKNIQYF. The DNA of the CDR3 is TGTGCCAGCAGCCAGGACCTAGCCAAAAACATTCAGTACTTC. This chain connects TRBV12-3 or TRBV12-4 to TRBJ2-4; D not resolved. The CDR3 has 14 residues. V gave up 6 bases and J gave up 0 bases, with 9 bases separating them.

The chain couples TRBV20-1 to TRBJ2-1; 7 nucleotides align to TRBD2. J gave up 3 bases and V 2 bases, and 16 bases lay outside the gene matches. CDR3 length: 18 residues. Looked up from germline, CDR1 is DFQATT and CDR2 is SNEGSKA (reference sequence). The CDR3: CSARPYGASGSYYNEQFF. DNA of the CDR3: TGCAGTGCTAGACCCTACGGGGCTAGCGGCTCTTACTACAATGAGCAGTTCTTC.